This T cell receptor beta chain emerged from a study of T cells in localized non-small cell lung cancer. The length of the CDR3 is 17 residues. Germline loops: CDR1 SSHAT, CDR2 FNYEAQ (reference sequence). V shed 1 base, J shed 4 bases, and the junction held 8 bases outside the gene matches. Clones were sequenced by immunoSEQ multiplex PCR, and TCRdb holds only the in-frame ones, with some missing. Among a few thousand clones listed, approximately 25% were seen once. Overall study results and limits: The study found T cell clonality highest in uninvolved adjacent lung, above tumor.

Comments on this clone: Antigen unknown.

This TCR came from a male donor at least 60 years old with stage I lung adenocarcinoma. Specimen: lung tumor tissue, collected before any cancer treatment. The chain employs TRBV7-7 and TRBJ2-5; 11 bases are a match to TRBD1. DNA of the CDR3: TGTGCCAGCAGCTTAGATGGGACAGGGGGTCTCGGAGAGACCCAGTACTTC. Its translation is CASSLDGTGGLGETQYF.